A selection of T cell receptor beta chains follows, all from one sample in a study of graft-versus-host responses after intestinal transplantation. These receptors lack a known antigen. The protocol was immunoSEQ multiplex PCR, while the TCRdb copy is restricted to in-frame clones and leaves out a portion. The top ten clones hold around 1.2% of a sample with around 90,000 clones, approximately 92% of them seen once. Source: unstimulated CD8+ T cells sorted from spleen or lymph node cells, taken before transplant. The receptor source for this set is a human donor who was the organ donor for an intestinal transplant. Each CDR3 is given with its conserved first and last residue. The D gene is left open where the match is weak. The size entry is marked missing in some rows and otherwise reads once, few, many or a size class.

V gene	clone size	D gene	J gene	CDR3 DNA	CDR3 protein
TRBV5-6	few	-	TRBJ1-1	TGTGCCAGCAGCCCTGGGACACCGAACACTGAAGCTTTCTTT	CASSPGTPNTEAFF
TRBV6-5	few	TRBD2	TRBJ2-7	TGTGCCAGCACTCCAACTAGCGGGGCCACCTACGAGCAGTACTTC	CASTPTSGATYEQYF
TRBV7-3	-	TRBD1	TRBJ2-2	TGTGCCAGCAGCCTATCTAGGGGGACAGTAACAACCGGGGAGCTGTTTTTT	CASSLSRGTVTTGELFF
TRBV28	-	TRBD1	TRBJ2-6	TGTGCCAGCAGTGATACTCTGGGACAGGAGGCATCCGTCCTCTCTGGGGCCAACGTCCTGACTTTC	CASSDTLGQEASVLSGANVLTF
TRBV7-8	-	TRBD2	TRBJ2-1	TGTGCCAGCAGCCCCGGGACTAGCGGGGTCCTTTGGGAGCAGTTCTTC	CASSPGTSGVLWEQFF
TRBV7-8	-	TRBD1	TRBJ1-1	TGTGCCAGCAGCTTAGCGGGACAGGGGATTAGGGGCACTGAAGCTTTCTTT	CASSLAGQGIRGTEAFF
TRBV23-1	-	-	TRBJ1-4	TGCGCCAGCAGTCACCCGGGACATTTCCTGATGAAACTGTTTTTT	CASSHPGHFLMKLFF
TRBV11-2	-	-	TRBJ2-1	TGTGCCAGCAGCCCCCTTCTAGCTTCCTACAATGAGCAGTTCTTC	CASSPLLASYNEQFF
TRBV7-2	-	-	TRBJ2-2	TGTGCCAGCAGCTTTGAACTAGCAACCGGGGAGCTGTTTTTT	CASSFELATGELFF
TRBV28	-	TRBD1	TRBJ2-7	TGTGCCAGCATCGGACAGGGAATGGTCTACGAGCAGTACTTC	CASIGQGMVYEQYF
TRBV19	-	-	TRBJ2-5	TGTGCCAGTAGAGGGATACGGGGTCCCTACCAAGAGACCCAGTACTTC	CASRGIRGPYQETQYF
TRBV27	-	-	TRBJ2-1	TGTGCCAGCAGTCCAGTAGGGGCCTACAATGAGCAGTTCTTC	CASSPVGAYNEQFF
TRBV4-2	-	TRBD2	TRBJ2-3	TGTGCCAGCAGCCAAGCCGGGACTAGCGAAGGAGATACGCAGTATTTT	CASSQAGTSEGDTQYF
TRBV7-6	-	-	TRBJ2-5	TGTGCCAGCAGCTCGGTCAACCAAGAGACCCAGTACTTC	CASSSVNQETQYF
TRBV29-1	-	TRBD1	TRBJ1-6	TGCAGCGTTAGGGGGACAGAAAACTCACCCCTCCACTTT	CSVRGTENSPLHF
TRBV5-5	-	-	TRBJ2-7	TGTGCCAGCAGCTTGGCCGTTTCCTACGAGCAGTACTTC	CASSLAVSYEQYF
TRBV27	-	-	TRBJ2-3	TGTGCCAGCAGTTCCCGGCTAGCGCGAGATACGCAGTATTTT	CASSSRLARDTQYF
TRBV5-8	-	-	TRBJ1-1	TGTGCCAGCAGGTCAATGCAGGGGAACACTGAAGCTTTCTTT	CASRSMQGNTEAFF
TRBV7-3	-	TRBD2	TRBJ2-7	TGTGCCAGCAGCTTTCGAGGCGGGGGCTCCTACGAGCAGTACTTC	CASSFRGGGSYEQYF
TRBV28	-	-	TRBJ1-4	TGTGCCAGCAGTTTCAGGATGGCCAGGCTGGAAAAACTGTTTTTT	CASSFRMARLEKLFF
TRBV19	-	TRBD1	TRBJ1-1	TGTGCCAGTAGTACAGGGGGCGTCACTGAAGCTTTCTTT	CASSTGGVTEAFF
TRBV27	-	TRBD1	TRBJ2-7	TGTGCCAGCAGCTACCGACAGGGGGGTCGGGACGAGCAGTACTTC	CASSYRQGGRDEQYF
TRBV2	-	-	TRBJ2-5	TGTGCCAGCAGTGAAGGGGCACCAGCAGGGGAGACCCAGTACTTC	CASSEGAPAGETQYF
TRBV4-1	few	-	TRBJ1-1	TGCGCCAGCAGCCAAGCAGGGGAATTTGGCCTCACTGAAGCTTTCTTT	CASSQAGEFGLTEAFF
TRBV28	-	-	TRBJ1-1	TGTGCCAGCAGTGGAACCGGGACAAACACTGAAGCTTTCTTT	CASSGTGTNTEAFF
TRBV19	-	TRBD1	TRBJ1-2	TGTGCCAGTAGTTACAGGACAGGGGCTGGAGGCTACACCTTC	CASSYRTGAGGYTF
TRBV5-4	-	-	TRBJ2-3	TGTGCCAGCAGCTTGCAGGGCCCAGATACGCAGTATTTT	CASSLQGPDTQYF
TRBV9	-	TRBD2	TRBJ2-7	TGTGCCAGCAGCGAAGCGGGAGTGGGATACGAGCAGTACTTC	CASSEAGVGYEQYF
TRBV5-4	-	TRBD2	TRBJ2-5	TGTGCCAGCAGCCCCCCCGGGGGGGTTCAAGAGACCCAGTACTTC	CASSPPGGVQETQYF
TRBV5-6	-	-	TRBJ2-1	TGTGCCAGCAGCTCCTCAGGGACTTACAATGAGCAGTTCTTC	CASSSSGTYNEQFF
TRBV13	-	TRBD1	TRBJ1-6	TGTGCCAGCAGCTTGGGACAGGGGGAGGATTCACCCCTCCACTTT	CASSLGQGEDSPLHF
TRBV6-4	once	TRBD1	TRBJ2-3	TGTGCCACCCGGGACAGGGGGACAGATACGCAGTATTTT	CATRDRGTDTQYF
TRBV11-3	-	-	TRBJ2-7	TGTGCCAGCAGCTTAGGCGGTATCTACGAGCAGTACTTC	CASSLGGIYEQYF
TRBV6-4	-	TRBD2	TRBJ2-1	TGTGCCAGCAGTGACGCCCAGCGGGAGGGTAATGAGCAGTTCTTC	CASSDAQREGNEQFF
TRBV27	-	TRBD2	TRBJ2-5	TGTGCCAGCAGTTTATCGGGGGCGGGGGGAATACAAGAGACCCAGTACTTC	CASSLSGAGGIQETQYF
TRBV15	-	-	TRBJ2-3	TGTGCCGTAGCGGACTCGGTTTCTAGCACAGATACGCAGTATTTT	CAVADSVSSTDTQYF
TRBV5-6	-	TRBD1	TRBJ2-7	TGTGCCAGCAGCTACGGGACAGGTGCCTACGAGCAGTACTTC	CASSYGTGAYEQYF
TRBV5-7	-	TRBD2	TRBJ2-2	TGTGCCAGCAGCTCCTTAGCGGGAGGGCACACCGGGGAGCTGTTTTTT	CASSSLAGGHTGELFF
TRBV16	-	-	TRBJ1-2	TGTGCCAGCAGCCAATGGTGGGCCCTGGGAGGCTATGGCTACACCTTC	CASSQWWALGGYGYTF
TRBV7-2	-	TRBD1	TRBJ2-7	TGTGCCAGCAGCTTAGGGCAGGGGGCTATGTACGAGCAGTACTTC	CASSLGQGAMYEQYF
TRBV11-2	-	-	TRBJ1-2	TGTGCCAGCAGCCGGGTACCGCGGACTAACTATGGCTACACCTTC	CASSRVPRTNYGYTF